This TCR beta chain was sequenced in a study of human T cells and chemical hapten exposure. Regarding time point: patch test 1, 2 weeks after DPC sensitization. As for treatment: therapeutic diphenylcyclopropenone sensitization with weekly scalp DPC. Phlebotomy was performed prior to application of every patch test. Study-wide results and limits: TCRs at high frequency, those above 1 in 1000, did not change with DPC sensitization.

As regards this clonotype: The target antigen is unknown.

TCRdb independently ran MiXCR on the RACE reads; one entry per CDR3 protein. Among 100,000 to 150,000 distinct CDR3 sequences, roughly an eighth were seen once, and the ten largest hold about 0.85%. Trimming cost V 6 bases and J 7 bases; bases outside gene matches: 11. The CDR3 sequence is 14 residues long. Germline CDR1 is MNHEY and CDR2 is SVGAGI. The genes are TRBV6-5 and TRBJ1-1, with 7 bases that match TRBD1. The sequence was obtained from a young man with alopecia areata. Some clones in this sample may be carry-over from other donors' samples. This specimen consisted of whole blood, obtained in connection with sensitization to the hapten diphenylcyclopropenone (DPC). CDR3 sequence: CASRTRDRRGEAFF. The CDR3 DNA reads TGTGCCAGCAGAACCCGGGACAGACGTGGTGAAGCTTTCTTT.